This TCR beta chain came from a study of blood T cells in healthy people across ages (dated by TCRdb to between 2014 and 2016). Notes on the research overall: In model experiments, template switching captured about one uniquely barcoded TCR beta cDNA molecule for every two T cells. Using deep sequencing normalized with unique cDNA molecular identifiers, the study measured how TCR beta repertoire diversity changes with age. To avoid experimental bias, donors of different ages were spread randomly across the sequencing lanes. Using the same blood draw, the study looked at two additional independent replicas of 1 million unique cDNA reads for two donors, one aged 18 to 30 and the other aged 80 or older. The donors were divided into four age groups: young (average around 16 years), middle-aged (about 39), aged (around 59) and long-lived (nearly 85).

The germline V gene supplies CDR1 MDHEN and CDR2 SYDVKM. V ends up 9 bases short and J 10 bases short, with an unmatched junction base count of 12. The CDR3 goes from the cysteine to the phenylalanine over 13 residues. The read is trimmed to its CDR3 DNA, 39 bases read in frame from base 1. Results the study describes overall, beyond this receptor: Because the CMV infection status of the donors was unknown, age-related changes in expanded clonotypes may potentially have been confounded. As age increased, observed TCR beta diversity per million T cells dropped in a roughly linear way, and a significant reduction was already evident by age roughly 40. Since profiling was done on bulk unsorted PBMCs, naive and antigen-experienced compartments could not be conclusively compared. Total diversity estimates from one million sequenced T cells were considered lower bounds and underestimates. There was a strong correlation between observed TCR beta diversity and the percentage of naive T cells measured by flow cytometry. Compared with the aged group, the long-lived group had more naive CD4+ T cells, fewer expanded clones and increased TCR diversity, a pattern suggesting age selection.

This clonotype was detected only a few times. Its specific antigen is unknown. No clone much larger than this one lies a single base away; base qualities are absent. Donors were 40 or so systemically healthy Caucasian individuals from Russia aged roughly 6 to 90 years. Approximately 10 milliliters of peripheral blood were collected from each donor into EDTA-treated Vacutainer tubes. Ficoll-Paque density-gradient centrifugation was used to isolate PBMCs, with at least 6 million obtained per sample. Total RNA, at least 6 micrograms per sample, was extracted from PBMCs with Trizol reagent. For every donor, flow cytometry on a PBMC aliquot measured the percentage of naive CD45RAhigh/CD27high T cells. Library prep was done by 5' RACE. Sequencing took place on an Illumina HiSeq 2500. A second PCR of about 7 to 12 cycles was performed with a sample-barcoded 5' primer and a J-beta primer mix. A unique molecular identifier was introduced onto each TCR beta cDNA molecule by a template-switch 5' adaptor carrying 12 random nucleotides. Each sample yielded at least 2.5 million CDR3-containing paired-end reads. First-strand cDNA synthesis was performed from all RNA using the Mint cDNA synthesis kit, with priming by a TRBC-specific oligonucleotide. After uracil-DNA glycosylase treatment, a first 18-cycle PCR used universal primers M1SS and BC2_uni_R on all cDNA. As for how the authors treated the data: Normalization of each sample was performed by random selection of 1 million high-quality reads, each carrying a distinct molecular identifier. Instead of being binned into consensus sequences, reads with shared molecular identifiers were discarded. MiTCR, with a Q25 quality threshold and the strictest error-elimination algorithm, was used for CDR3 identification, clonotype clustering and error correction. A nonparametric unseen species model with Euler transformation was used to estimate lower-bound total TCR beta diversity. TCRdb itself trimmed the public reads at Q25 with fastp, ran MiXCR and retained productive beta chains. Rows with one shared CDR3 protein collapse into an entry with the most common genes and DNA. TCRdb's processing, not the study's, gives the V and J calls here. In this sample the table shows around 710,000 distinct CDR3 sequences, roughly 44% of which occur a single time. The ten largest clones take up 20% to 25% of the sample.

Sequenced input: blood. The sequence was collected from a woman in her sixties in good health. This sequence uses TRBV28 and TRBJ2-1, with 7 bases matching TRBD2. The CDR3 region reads CASLRGGPREQFF. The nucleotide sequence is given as TGTGCCAGTCTGAGGGGAGGGCCTCGGGAGCAGTTCTTC.